This T cell receptor beta chain came from a study of blood T cell repertoires in COVID-19. Study in general: Italy, Spain and the United States were the sources of the convalescent and acute COVID-19 samples. T cells, B-cell-depleted T cells, or PBMCs provided the cDNA or gDNA that served as material.

This clone occurred once. Original processing notes: It was from reference gene primer amplification that nucleated cell counts were estimated. Sequencing used immunoSEQ multiplex PCR; TCRdb keeps in-frame clones, though not all of them. That table is the source of V, J and clone size, and D and trimming were worked out from the DNA. The table includes roughly 40,000 clones, 76% detected once. V was trimmed by 5 bases and J by 3 bases, leaving 14 bases between them. Looked up from germline, CDR1 is MNHEY and CDR2 is SMNVEV (reference sequence). This CDR3 contains 14 residues. This chain joins TRBV27 and TRBJ2-7; the D gene is possibly TRBD1 (6 bases). The source material was peripheral blood. This clonotype was sampled from a man aged 65-85 years with active or convalescent COVID-19. The CDR3 reads CASSLYRTDYEQYF. CDR3 DNA: TGTGCCAGCAGTCTGTACAGGACAGACTACGAGCAGTACTTC.